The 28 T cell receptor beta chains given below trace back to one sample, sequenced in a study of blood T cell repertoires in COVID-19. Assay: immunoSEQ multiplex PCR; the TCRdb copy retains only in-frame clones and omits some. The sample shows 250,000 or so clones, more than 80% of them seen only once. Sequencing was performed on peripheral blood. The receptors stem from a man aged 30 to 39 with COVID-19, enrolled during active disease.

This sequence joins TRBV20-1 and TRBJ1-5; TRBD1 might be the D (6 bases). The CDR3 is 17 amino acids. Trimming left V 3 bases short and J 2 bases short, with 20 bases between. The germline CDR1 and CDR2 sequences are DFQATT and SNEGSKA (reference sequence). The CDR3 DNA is TGCAGTGCTAGTTGGGGGCGTATGCGTGAAGGCAATCAGCCCCAGCATTTT. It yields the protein CSASWGRMREGNQPQHF.

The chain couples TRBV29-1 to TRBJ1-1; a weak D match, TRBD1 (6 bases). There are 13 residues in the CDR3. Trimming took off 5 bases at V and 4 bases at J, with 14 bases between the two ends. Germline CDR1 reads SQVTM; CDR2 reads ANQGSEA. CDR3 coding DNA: TGCAGCGTTCACGGGGGGCCGGGCACTGAAGCTTTCTTT. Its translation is CSVHGGPGTEAFF.

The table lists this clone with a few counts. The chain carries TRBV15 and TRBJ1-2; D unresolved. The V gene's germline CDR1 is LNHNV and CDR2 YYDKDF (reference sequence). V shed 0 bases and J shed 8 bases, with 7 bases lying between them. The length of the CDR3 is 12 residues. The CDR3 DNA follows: TGTGCCACCAGCAGAGATCAATTCGGCTACACCTTC. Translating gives CATSRDQFGYTF.

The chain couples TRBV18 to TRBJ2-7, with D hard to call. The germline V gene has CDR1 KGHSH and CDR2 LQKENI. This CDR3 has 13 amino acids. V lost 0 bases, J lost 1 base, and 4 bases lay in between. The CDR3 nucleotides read TGTGCCAGCTCACCACCCGAGTCCTACGAGCAGTACTTC. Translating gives CASSPPESYEQYF.

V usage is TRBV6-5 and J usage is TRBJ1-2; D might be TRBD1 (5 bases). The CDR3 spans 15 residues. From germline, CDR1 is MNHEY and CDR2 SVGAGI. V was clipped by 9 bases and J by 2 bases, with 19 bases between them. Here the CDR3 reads CASGGARTINYGYTF. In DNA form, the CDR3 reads TGTGCCAGTGGAGGGGCGCGGACCATCAACTATGGCTACACCTTC.

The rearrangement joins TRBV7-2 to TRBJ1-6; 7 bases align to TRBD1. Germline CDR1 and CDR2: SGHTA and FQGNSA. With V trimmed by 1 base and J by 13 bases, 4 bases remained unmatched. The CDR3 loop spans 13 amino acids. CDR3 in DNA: TGTGCCAGCAGCTTAGAGGGGGCAAACCCCCTCCACTTT. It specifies CASSLEGANPLHF.

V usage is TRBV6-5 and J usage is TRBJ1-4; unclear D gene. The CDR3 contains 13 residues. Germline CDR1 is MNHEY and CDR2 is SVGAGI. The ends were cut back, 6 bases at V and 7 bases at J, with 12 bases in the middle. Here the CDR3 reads CASSLTSTEKLFF. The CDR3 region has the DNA TGTGCCAGCAGCCTGACTTCTACTGAAAAACTGTTTTTT.

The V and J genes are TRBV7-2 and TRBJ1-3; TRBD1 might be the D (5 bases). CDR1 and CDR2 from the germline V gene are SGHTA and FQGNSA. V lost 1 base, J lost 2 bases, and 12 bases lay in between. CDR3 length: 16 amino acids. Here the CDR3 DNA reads TGTGCCAGCAGCTTAGTAGGGGAGGGAACTGGAAACACCATATATTTT. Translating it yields CASSLVGEGTGNTIYF.

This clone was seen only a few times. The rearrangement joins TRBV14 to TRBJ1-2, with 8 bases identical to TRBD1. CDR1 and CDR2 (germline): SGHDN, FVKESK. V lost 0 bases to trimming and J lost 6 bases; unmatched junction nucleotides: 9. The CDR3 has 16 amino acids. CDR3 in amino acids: CASSQEKTGVMDGYTF. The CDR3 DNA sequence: TGTGCCAGCAGCCAAGAGAAGACAGGGGTAATGGATGGCTACACCTTC.

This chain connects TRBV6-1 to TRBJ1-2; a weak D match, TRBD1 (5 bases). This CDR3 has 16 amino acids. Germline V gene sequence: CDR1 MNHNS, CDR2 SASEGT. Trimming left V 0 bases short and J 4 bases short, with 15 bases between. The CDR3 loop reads CASSEAPWTSIYGYTF. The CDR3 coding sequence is TGTGCCAGCAGTGAAGCGCCCTGGACAAGCATCTATGGCTACACCTTC.

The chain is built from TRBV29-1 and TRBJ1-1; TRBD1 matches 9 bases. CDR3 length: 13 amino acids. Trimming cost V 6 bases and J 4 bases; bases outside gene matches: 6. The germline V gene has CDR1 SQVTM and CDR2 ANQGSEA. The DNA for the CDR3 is TGCAGCGTACAGGGGGCGCTGGGCACTGAAGCTTTCTTT. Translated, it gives CSVQGALGTEAFF.

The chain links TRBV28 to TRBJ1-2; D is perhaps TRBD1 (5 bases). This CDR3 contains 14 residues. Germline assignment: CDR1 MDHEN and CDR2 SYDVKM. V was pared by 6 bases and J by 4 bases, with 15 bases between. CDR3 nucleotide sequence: TGTGCCAGCAGAGGAGGGTCAGGGCTCTATGGCTACACCTTC. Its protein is CASRGGSGLYGYTF.

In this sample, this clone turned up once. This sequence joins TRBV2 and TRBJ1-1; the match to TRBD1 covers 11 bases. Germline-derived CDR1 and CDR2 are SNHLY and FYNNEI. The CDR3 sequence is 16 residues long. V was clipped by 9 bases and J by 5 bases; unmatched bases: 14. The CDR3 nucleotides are TGTGCCAGTAGCCGCGGACAGGGGGCTTTAGGGACTGAAGCTTTCTTT. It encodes CASSRGQGALGTEAFF.

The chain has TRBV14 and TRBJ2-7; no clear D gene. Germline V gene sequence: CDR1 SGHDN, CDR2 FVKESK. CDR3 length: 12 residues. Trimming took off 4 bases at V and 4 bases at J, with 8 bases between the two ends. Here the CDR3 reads CASSPRVYEQYF. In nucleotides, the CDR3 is TGTGCCAGCAGCCCCCGAGTTTACGAGCAGTACTTC. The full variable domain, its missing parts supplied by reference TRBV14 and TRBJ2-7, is EAGVTQFPSHSVIEKGQTVTLRCDPISGHDNLYWYRRVMGKEIKFLLHFVKESKQDESGMPNNRFLAERTGGTYSTLKVQPAELEDSGVYFCASSPRVYEQYFGPGTRLTVT.

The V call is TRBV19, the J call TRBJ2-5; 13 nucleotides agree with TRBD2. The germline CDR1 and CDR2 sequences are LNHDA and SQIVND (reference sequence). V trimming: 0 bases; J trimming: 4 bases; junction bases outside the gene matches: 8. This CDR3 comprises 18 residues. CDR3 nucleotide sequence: TGTGCCAGTAGTATAGAGCTACCGGGACTAGCGGGGTTAGAGACCCAGTACTTC. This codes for CASSIELPGLAGLETQYF.

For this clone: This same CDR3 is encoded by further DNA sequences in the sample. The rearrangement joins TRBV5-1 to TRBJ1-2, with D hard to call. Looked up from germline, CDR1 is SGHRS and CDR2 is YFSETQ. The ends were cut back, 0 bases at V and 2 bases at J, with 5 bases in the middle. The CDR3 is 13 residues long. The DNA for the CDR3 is TGCGCCAGCAGCTTGGGTGAGAACTATGGCTACACCTTC. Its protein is CASSLGENYGYTF.

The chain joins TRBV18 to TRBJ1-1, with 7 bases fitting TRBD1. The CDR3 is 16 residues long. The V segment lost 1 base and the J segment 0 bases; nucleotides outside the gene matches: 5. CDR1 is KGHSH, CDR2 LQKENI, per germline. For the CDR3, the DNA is TGTGCCAGCTCACCACAGGGGGCCGGTATGAACACTGAAGCTTTCTTT. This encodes CASSPQGAGMNTEAFF.

The CDR3 reads CASSLRGGGGYTF. The DNA for the CDR3 is TGTGCCAGCAGCTTGCGGGGAGGAGGGGGCTACACCTTC. The V gene is TRBV7-3, the J gene TRBJ1-2; no definite D call. Germline CDR1 reads SGHTA; CDR2 reads FQGTGA. The CDR3 is 13 amino acids. Trimming shortened V by 3 bases and J by 8 bases, and 13 bases separated the two germline ends.

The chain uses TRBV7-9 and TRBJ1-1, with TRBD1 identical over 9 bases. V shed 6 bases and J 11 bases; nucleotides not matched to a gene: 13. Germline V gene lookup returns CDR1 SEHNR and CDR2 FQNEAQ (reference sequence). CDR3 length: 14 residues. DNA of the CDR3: TGTGCCAGCAGACCCTCTACAGGGGGCGGAGGGGCTTTCTTT. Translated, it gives CASRPSTGGGGAFF.

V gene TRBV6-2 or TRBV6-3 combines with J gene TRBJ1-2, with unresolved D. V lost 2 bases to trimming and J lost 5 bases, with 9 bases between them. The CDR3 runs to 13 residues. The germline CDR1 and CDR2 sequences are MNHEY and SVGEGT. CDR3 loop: CASSYDTWYGYTF. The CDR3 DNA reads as TGTGCCAGCAGTTACGACACTTGGTATGGCTACACCTTC.

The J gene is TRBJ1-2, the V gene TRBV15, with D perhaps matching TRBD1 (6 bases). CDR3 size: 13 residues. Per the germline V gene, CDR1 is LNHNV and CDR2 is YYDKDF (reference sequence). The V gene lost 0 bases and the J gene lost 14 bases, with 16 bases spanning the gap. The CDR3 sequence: CATSRDGQGLVTF. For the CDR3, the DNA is TGTGCCACCAGCAGAGACGGGCAGGGGTTAGTAACCTTC.

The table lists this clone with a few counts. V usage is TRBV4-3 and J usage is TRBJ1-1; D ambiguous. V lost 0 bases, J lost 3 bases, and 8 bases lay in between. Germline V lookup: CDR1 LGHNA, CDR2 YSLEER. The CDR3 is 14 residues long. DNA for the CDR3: TGCGCCAGCAGCCAAGACGTTTCCTACACTGAAGCTTTCTTT. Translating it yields CASSQDVSYTEAFF.

The CDR3 region has the DNA TGTGCCAGCAGCTCGACTAGCGGGAGTTACAATGAGCAGTTCTTC. Amino acid sequence: CASSSTSGSYNEQFF. The chain employs TRBV7-3 and TRBJ2-1, with 12 bases aligning to TRBD2. The germline V gene encodes CDR1 SGHTA and CDR2 FQGTGA. The CDR3 totals 15 residues. The ends lost 4 bases at V and 4 bases at J; junction bases unmatched: 2.

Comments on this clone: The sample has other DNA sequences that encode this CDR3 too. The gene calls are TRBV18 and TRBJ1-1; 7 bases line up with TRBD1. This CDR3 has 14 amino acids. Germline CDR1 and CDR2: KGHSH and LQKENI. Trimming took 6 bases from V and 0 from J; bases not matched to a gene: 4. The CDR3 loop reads CASSLGQMNTEAFF. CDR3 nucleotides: TGTGCCAGCTCGTTGGGACAGATGAACACTGAAGCTTTCTTT.

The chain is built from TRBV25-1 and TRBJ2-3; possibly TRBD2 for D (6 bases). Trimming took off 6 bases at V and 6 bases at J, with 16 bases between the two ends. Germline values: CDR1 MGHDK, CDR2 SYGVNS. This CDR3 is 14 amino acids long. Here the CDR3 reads CASRGAGPRDTQYF. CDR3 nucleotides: TGTGCCAGCAGGGGAGCGGGCCCCAGGGATACGCAGTATTTT.

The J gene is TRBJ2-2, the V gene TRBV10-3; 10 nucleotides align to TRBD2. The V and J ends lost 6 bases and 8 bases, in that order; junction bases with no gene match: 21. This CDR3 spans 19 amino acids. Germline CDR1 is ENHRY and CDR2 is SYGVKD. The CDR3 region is CAISPLFSGRTPDTGELFF. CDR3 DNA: TGTGCCATCAGCCCTCTCTTTAGCGGGAGGACTCCCGATACTGGGGAGCTGTTTTTT.

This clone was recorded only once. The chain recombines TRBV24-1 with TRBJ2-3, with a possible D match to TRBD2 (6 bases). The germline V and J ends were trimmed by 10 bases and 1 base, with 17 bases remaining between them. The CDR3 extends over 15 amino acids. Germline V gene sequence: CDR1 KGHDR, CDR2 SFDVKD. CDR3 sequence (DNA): TGTGCCACTAGCCGGGGGATGTTCGGCACAGATACGCAGTATTTT. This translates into CATSRGMFGTDTQYF.

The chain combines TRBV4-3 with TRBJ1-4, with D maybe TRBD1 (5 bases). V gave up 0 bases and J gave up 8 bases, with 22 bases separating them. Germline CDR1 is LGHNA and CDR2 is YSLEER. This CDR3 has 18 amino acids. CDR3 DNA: TGCGCCAGCAGCCAAGATCGCGGGACGGGGGGGTTGGGCGAAAAACTGTTTTTT. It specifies CASSQDRGTGGLGEKLFF.